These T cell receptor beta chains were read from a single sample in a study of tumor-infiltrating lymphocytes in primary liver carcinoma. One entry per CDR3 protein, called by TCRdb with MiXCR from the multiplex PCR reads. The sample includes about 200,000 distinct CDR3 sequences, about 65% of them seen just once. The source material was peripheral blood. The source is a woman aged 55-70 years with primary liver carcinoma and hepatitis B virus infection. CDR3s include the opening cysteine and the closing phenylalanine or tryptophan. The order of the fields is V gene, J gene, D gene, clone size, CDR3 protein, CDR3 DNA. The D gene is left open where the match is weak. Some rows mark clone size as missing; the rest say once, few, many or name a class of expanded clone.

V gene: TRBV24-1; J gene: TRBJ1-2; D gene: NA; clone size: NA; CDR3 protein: CATSDSTPGRGYTF; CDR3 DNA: TGTGCCACCAGTGATTCTACCCCAGGCCGTGGCTACACCTTC
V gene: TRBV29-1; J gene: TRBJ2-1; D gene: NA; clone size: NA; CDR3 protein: CSVEFGSARITDEQFF; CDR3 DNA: TGCAGCGTTGAATTCGGGAGCGCGAGGATAACCGATGAGCAGTTCTTC
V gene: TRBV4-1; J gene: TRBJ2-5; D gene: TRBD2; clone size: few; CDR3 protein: CAGQNVAGGWETQYF; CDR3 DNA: TGCGCCGGCCAGAACGTAGCGGGAGGATGGGAGACCCAGTACTTC
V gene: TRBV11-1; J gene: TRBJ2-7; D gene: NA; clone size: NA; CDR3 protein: CASSPLSINYEQYF; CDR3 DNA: TGTGCTAGCAGCCCTTTGTCTATCAACTACGAGCAGTACTTC
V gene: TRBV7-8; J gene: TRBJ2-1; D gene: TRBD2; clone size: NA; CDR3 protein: CATSLWGLAENEQFF; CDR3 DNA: TGTGCCACCAGCTTATGGGGACTAGCTGAAAATGAGCAGTTCTTC
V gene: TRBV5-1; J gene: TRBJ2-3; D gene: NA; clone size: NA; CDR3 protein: CASSLDRDRGTQYF; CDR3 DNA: TGCGCCAGCAGCCTCGACCGTGATAGGGGGACGCAGTATTTT
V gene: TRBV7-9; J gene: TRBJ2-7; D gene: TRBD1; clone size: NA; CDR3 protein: CASSPGTGLTYEQYF; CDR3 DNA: TGTGCCAGCAGTCCCGGGACAGGTCTAACCTACGAGCAGTACTTC
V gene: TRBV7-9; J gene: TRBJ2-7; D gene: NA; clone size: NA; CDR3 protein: CDSSPPAALAEQYF; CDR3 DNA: TGTGACAGCAGCCCCCCTGCAGCGCTCGCCGAGCAGTACTTC
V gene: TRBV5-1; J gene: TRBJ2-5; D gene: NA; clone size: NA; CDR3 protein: CASSLAGTGGQETHYF; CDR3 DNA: TGCGCCAGCAGCTTGGCCGGGACGGGGGGCCAAGAGACCCACTACTTC
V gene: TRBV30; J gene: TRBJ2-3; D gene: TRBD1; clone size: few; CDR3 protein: CAWSLQGAIGTDTQYF; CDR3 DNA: TGTGCCTGGAGCCTCCAGGGGGCGATCGGCACAGATACGCAGTATTTT
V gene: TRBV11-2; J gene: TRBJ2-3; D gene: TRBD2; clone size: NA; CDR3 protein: CASSSPLTGTNHPDTRYF; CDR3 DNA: TGTGCCAGCAGCTCCCCCCTTACCGGGACTAATCATCCAGATACGCGGTATTTT
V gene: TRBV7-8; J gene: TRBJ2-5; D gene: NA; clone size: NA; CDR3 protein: CASSLLSPLVTQETQYF; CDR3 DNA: TGTGCCAGCAGCTTACTTTCCCCCCTAGTAACGCAAGAGACCCAGTACTTC
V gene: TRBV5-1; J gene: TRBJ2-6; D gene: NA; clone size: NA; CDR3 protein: CASSLEVSSGTNVLTF; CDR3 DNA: TGCGCCAGCAGCTTGGAGGTCAGCTCTGGGACCAACGTCCTGACTTTC
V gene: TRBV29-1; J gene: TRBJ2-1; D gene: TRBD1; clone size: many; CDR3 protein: CSVGGETGARNEQFF; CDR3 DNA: TGCAGCGTTGGCGGGGAGACAGGGGCGCGGAATGAGCAGTTCTTC
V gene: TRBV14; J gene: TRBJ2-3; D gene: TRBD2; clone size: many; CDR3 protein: CASSQGRTGWLAGGGVADTQYF; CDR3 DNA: TGTGCCAGCAGCCAAGGTCGGACAGGGTGGCTAGCGGGAGGTGGAGTGGCAGATACGCAGTATTTT
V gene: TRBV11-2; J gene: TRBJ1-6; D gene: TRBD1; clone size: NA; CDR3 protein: CAISFAGQGAFDNSPLHF; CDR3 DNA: TGTGCCATCAGCTTTGCGGGACAGGGGGCTTTTGATAATTCACCCCTCCACTTT
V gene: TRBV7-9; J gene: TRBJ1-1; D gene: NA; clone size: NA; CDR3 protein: CASSGGGRGTEAFF; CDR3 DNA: TGTGCCAGCAGCGGTGGGGGGAGGGGCACTGAAGCTTTCTTT
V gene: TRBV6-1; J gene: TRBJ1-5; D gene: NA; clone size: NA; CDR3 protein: CASSDWGADQRQHF; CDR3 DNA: TGTGCCAGTAGTGACTGGGGGGCGGATCAACGCCAGCATTTT
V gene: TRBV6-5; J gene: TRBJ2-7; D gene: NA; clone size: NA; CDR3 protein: CASSYGTRGNEQYF; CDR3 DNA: TGTGCCAGCAGTTACGGAACGAGGGGGAACGAGCAGTACTTC
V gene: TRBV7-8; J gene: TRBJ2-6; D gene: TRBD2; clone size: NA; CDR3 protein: CVSSLAEGSGGFSGANVLTF; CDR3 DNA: TGTGTCAGCAGCTTAGCGGAGGGTAGCGGGGGATTCTCTGGGGCCAACGTCCTGACTTTC
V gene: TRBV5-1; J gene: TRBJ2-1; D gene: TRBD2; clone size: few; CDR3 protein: CASSLAPTSGGVEQFF; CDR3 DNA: TGCGCCAGCAGCTTGGCCCCGACTAGCGGTGGGGTGGAGCAGTTCTTC
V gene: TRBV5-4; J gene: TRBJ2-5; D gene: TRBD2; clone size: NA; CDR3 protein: CASSSRLAGGRFGETQYF; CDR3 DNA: TGTGCCAGCAGCTCCAGACTAGCGGGAGGAAGATTCGGGGAGACCCAGTACTTC
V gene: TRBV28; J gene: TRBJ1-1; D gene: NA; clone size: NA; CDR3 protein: CASSRDPEAFF; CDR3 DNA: TGTGCCAGCAGTCGGGACCCTGAAGCTTTCTTT
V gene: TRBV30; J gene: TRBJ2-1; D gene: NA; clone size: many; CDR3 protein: CAWTEGGWGEQFF; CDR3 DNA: TGTGCCTGGACGGAGGGGGGCTGGGGTGAGCAGTTCTTC
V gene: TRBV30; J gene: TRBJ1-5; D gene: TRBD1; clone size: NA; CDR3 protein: CSSRQGNQPQHF; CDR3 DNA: TGTTCCTCGAGACAGGGCAACCAGCCCCAGCATTTT
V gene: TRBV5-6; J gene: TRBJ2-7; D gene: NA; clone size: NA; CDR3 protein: CASSLKLYYEQYF; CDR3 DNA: TGTGCCAGCAGCTTGAAACTGTACTACGAGCAGTACTTC
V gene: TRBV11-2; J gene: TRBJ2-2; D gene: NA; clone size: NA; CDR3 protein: CVSSSDHTKTGELFF; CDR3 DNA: TGTGTCAGTAGCTCGGATCATACTAAGACCGGGGAGCTGTTTTTT
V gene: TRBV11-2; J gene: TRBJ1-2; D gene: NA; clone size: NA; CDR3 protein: CASSLVDNYGYTF; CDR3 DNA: TGTGCTAGCAGCCTAGTGGATAACTATGGCTACACCTTC
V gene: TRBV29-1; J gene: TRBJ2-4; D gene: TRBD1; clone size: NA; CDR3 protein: CSALSPDRVPRLTKNIQYF; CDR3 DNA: TGCAGCGCCTTAAGCCCGGACAGGGTGCCCCGGCTAACCAAAAACATTCAGTACTTC
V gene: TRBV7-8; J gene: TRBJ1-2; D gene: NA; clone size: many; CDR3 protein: CASSLQENLYGYTF; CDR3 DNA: TGTGCCAGCAGCTTACAGGAGAATCTCTATGGCTACACCTTC
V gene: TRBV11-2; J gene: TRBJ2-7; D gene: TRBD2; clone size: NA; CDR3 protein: CASSYGGRTSRSERCF; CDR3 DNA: TGTGCCAGCAGCTACGGCGGGAGGACCTCGAGAAGCGAGCGGTGCTTC
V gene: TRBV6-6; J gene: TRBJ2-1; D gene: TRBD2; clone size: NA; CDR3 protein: CAGSSELADNEQFF; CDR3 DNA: TGTGCCGGCAGTTCCGAACTAGCGGACAATGAGCAGTTCTTC
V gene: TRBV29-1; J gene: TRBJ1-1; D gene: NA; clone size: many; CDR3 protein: CSVVSPQGSGTTEAFF; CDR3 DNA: TGCAGCGTTGTTTCCCCACAGGGCAGTGGGACAACTGAAGCTTTCTTT
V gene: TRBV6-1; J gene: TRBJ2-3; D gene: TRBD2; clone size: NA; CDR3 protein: CASNLFTSGMTDTQYF; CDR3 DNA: TGTGCCTCCAACCTCTTTACTAGCGGGATGACAGATACGCAGTATTTT
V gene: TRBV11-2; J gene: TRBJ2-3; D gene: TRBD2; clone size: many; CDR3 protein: CASSFGTSASTDTQYF; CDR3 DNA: TGTGCCAGCAGCTTCGGGACTAGCGCGTCCACAGATACGCAGTATTTT
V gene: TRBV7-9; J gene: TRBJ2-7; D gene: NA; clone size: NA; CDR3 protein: CASTGRGSGEAYEQYF; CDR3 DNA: TGTGCCAGCACGGGTCGGGGTTCAGGAGAAGCCTACGAGCAGTACTTC
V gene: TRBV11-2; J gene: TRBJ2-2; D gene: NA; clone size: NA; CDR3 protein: CASSRVVAATGELFF; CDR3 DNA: TGTGCCAGCAGCCGAGTTGTAGCAGCCACCGGGGAGTTGTTTTTT
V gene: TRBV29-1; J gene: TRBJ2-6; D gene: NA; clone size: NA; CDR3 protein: CSVHLGELSGANVMTF; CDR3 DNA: TGCAGCGTTCATCTGGGAGAACTATCTGGGGCCAACGTCATGACTTTC
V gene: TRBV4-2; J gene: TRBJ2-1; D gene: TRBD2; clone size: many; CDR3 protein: CASSQGSGTFNEQFF; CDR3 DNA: TGTGCCAGCAGCCAAGGTAGCGGGACGTTCAATGAGCAGTTCTTC
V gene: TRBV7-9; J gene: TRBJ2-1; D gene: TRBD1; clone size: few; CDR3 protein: CASSLNRTGWNEQFF; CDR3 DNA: TGTGCCAGCAGCCTAAATAGGACAGGGTGGAATGAGCAGTTCTTC
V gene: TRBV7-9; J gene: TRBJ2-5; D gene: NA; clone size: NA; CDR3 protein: CASSRGTGPETQYF; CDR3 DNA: TGTGCCAGCAGCCGAGGAACGGGGCCAGAGACCCAGTACTTC
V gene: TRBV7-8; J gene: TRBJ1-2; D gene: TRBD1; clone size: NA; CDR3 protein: CASSNRDRGIGIGGYTF; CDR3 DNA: TGTGCCAGCAGCAACCGGGACAGGGGAATAGGTATAGGTGGCTACACCTTC
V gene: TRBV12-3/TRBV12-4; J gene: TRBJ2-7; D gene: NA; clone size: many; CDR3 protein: CASSLIAGQLYF; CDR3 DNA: TGTGCCAGCAGTTTAATAGCGGGACAGTTGTACTTC
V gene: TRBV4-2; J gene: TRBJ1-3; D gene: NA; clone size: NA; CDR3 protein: CASSQDRTWTGNIIYF; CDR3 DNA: TGTGCCAGCAGCCAAGATAGGACATGGACTGGAAACATCATATATTTT
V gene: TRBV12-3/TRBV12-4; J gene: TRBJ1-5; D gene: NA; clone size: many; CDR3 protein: CASSQRGDQPQHF; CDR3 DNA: TGTGCCAGCAGCCAGAGGGGGGATCAGCCCCAGCATTTT
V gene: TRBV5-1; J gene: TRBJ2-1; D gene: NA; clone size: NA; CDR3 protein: CASGLFASVLSSYNEQFF; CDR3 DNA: TGCGCCAGCGGCTTATTCGCTAGCGTTCTTAGCTCCTACAATGAGCAGTTCTTC
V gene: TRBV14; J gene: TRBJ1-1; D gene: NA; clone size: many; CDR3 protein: CASSQDRNTEAFF; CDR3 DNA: TGTGCCAGCAGCCAAGATAGAAACACTGAAGCTTTCTTT
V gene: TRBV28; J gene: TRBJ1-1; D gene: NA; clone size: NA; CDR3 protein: CASSSGGPRGEAFF; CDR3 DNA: TGTGCCAGCAGCTCGGGCGGTCCGAGGGGTGAAGCTTTCTTT
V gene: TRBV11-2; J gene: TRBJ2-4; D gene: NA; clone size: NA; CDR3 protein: CVSSLEGLPKNIQYF; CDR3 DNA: TGTGTCAGCAGCTTAGAAGGATTACCCAAAAACATTCAGTACTTC
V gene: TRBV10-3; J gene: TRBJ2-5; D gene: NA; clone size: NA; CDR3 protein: CAINGGQTQYF; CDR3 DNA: TGTGCCATCAATGGAGGACAGACCCAGTACTTC
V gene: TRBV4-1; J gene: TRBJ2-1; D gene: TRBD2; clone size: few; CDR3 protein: CASGAGTSWDEQFF; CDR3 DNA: TGCGCCAGCGGGGCCGGGACTAGCTGGGATGAGCAGTTCTTC
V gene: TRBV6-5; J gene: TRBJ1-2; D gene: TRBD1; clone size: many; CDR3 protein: CASSLTGDGYGYTF; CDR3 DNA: TGTGCCAGCAGCCTGACAGGGGACGGATATGGCTACACCTTC